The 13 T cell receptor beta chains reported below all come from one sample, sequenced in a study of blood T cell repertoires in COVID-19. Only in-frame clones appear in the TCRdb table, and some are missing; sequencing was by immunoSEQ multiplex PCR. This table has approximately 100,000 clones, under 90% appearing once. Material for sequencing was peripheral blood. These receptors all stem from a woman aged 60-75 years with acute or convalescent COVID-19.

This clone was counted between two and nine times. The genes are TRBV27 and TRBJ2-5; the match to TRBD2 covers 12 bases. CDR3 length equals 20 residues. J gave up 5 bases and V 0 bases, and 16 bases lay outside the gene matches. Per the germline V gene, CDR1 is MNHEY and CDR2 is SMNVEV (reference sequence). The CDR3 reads CASSLSPNFASGGAGETQYF. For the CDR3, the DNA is TGTGCCAGCAGTTTATCCCCCAATTTCGCTAGCGGGGGGGCAGGGGAGACCCAGTACTTC.

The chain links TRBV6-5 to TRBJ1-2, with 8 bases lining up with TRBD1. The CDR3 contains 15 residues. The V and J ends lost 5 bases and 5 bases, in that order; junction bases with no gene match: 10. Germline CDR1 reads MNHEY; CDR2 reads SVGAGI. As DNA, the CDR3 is TGTGCCAGCAGTCTTGAGGGACAGGCCACGTATGGCTACACCTTC. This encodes CASSLEGQATYGYTF.

Here the CDR3 reads CSVEDISGGRYEQYF. The CDR3 nucleotides read TGCAGCGTTGAAGATATTAGCGGGGGTCGTTACGAGCAGTACTTC. The V gene is TRBV29-1, the J gene TRBJ2-7; TRBD2 matches 9 bases. V shed 0 bases, J shed 4 bases, and the junction held 7 bases outside the gene matches. Germline CDR1 reads SQVTM; CDR2 reads ANQGSEA. The CDR3 is 15 amino acids.

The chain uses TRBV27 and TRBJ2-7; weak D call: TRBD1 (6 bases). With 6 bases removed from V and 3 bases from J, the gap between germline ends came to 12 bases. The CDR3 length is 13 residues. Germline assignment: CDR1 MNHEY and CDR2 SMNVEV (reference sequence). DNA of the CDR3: TGTGCCAGCAGCCCCACGACAGGCTACGAGCAGTACTTC. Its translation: CASSPTTGYEQYF.

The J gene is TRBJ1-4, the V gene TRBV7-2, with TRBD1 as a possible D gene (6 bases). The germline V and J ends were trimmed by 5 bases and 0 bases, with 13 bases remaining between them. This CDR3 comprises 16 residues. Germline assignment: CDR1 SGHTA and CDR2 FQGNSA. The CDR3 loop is CASSRDRLSTNEKLFF. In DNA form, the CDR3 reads TGTGCCAGCAGCCGCGACAGGTTGTCAACTAATGAAAAACTGTTTTTT.

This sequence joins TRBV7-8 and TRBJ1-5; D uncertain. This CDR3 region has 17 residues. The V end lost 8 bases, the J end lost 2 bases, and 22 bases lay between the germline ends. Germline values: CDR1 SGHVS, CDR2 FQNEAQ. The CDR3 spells CASGLLGRTIGNQPQHF. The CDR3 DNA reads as TGTGCCAGCGGACTTTTGGGCCGAACGATAGGCAATCAGCCCCAGCATTTT.

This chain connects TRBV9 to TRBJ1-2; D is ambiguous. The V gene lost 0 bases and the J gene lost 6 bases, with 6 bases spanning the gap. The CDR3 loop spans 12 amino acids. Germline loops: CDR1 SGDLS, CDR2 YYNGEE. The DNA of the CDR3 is TGTGCCAGCAGCGTAGGAGGCAATGGCTACACCTTC. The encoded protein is CASSVGGNGYTF.

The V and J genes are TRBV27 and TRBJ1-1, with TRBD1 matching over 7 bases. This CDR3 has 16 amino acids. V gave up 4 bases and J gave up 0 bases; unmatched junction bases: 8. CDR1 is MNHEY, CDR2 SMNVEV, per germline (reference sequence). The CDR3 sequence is CASSSETGRMNTEAFF. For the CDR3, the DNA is TGTGCCAGCAGTTCAGAGACAGGGAGAATGAACACTGAAGCTTTCTTT.

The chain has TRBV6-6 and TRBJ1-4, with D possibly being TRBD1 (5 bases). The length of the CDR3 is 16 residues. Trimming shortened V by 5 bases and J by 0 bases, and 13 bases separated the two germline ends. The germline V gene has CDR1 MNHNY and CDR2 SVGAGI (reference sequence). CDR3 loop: CASSPDGGATNEKLFF. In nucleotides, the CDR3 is TGTGCCAGCAGTCCCGACGGGGGAGCAACTAATGAAAAACTGTTTTTT.

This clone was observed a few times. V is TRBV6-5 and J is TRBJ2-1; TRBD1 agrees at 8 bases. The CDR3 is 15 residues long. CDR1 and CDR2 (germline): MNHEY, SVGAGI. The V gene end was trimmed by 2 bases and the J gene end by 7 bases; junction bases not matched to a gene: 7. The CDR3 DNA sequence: TGTGCCAGCAGTTACGCTCCAGGGGGCCGGAATGAGCAGTTCTTC. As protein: CASSYAPGGRNEQFF.

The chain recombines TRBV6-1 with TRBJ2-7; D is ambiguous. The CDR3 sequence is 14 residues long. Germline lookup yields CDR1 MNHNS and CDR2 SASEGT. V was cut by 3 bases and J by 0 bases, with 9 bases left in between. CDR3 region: CASSDTESSYEQYF. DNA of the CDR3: TGTGCCAGCAGTGACACAGAGAGCTCCTACGAGCAGTACTTC.

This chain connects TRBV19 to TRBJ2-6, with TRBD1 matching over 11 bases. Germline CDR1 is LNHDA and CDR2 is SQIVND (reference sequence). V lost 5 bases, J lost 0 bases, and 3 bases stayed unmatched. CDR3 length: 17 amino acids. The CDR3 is CASSSGQGASGANVLTF. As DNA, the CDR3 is TGTGCCAGTAGTTCTGGACAGGGGGCCTCTGGGGCCAACGTCCTGACTTTC.

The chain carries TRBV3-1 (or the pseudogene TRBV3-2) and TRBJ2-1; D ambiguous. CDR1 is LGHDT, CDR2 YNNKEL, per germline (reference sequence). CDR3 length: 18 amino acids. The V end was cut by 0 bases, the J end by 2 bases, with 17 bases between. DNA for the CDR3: TGTGCCAGCAGCCAAGACGCGTTCTCGCGGAATGCCTACAATGAGCAGTTCTTC. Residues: CASSQDAFSRNAYNEQFF.